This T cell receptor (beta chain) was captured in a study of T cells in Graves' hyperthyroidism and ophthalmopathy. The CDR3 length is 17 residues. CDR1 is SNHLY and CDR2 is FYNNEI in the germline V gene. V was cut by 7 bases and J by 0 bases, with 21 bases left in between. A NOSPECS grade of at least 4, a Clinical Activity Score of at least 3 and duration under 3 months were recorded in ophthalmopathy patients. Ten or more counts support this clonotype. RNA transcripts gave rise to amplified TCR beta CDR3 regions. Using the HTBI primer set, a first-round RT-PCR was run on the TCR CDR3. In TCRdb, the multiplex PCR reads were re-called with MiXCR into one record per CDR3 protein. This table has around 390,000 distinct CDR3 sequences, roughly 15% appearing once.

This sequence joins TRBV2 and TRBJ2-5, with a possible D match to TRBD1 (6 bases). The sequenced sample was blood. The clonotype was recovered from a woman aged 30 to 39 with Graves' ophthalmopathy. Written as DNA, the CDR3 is TGTGCCAGCACCAAGCGGCCTGGGACAACGTACCAAGAGACCCAGTACTTC. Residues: CASTKRPGTTYQETQYF.